The present TCR beta chain was sequenced within a study of T cell repertoires in cytomegalovirus infection. Germline V lookup: CDR1 SGHTA, CDR2 FQGNSA. After removal of 5 bases from V and 3 bases from J, the junction contained 5 bases not matched to a gene. CDR3 length: 15 residues. In its sample, this clonotype was seen many times. The antigen is unknown. Study results and caveats: The study found HLA-C-restricted CMV-specific TCR beta clonotypes dominating the ex vivo response.

One entry per CDR3 protein, called by TCRdb with MiXCR from the reads. The table records approximately 71,000 distinct CDR3 sequences, under 5% of them present only once. This chain links TRBV7-2 with TRBJ2-2, with TRBD2 matching over 8 bases. The receptor comes from a human donor in good health (CMV status not recorded). Some clones in this sample may be carry-over from other donors' samples. The sequencing sample was made of PBMCs. The CDR3 DNA reads as TGTGCCAGCAGCAGACTAGCGACGTACACCGGGGAGCTGTTTTTT. Protein sequence: CASSRLATYTGELFF.